Each of the 18 T cell receptor beta chains below was sequenced from the same sample in a study of cytomegalovirus exposure and HLA in healthy donors. The PCR had 60 Vbeta and 13 Jbeta primers. Sequencing was performed with immunoSEQ multiplex PCR; in TCRdb, only in-frame clones are kept and a portion is missing. The sample has some 150,000 clones; roughly 60% are singletons. Sample: PBMCs. These TCRs come from a woman in her forties in good health and CMV-seronegative.

The chain is built from TRBV18 and TRBJ2-7; 7 bases match TRBD2. This CDR3 contains 14 residues. In germline, CDR1 is KGHSH, CDR2 LQKENI. V dropped 3 bases and J dropped 3; count of bases not matched to a gene: 5. The CDR3 loop is CASSPAGDLYEQYF. DNA for the CDR3: TGTGCCAGCTCACCCGCGGGGGACCTCTACGAGCAGTACTTC.

This chain uses TRBV2 with TRBJ1-6; D ambiguous. CDR3 length equals 12 residues. The V gene's germline CDR1 is SNHLY and CDR2 FYNNEI. Trimming removed 7 bases at V and 5 bases at J, with 6 bases between. CDR3 amino acids: CASKQNNSPLHF. The CDR3 DNA follows: TGTGCCAGCAAACAGAATAATTCACCCCTCCACTTT.

A word on this clone: The junction differs from germline at one of its ends, possibly a read error. Other DNA sequences in the sample encode the same CDR3. The chain employs TRBV15 and TRBJ1-2, with a weak D call TRBD1 (6 bases). CDR1 and CDR2 from the germline V gene are LNHNV and YYDKDF (reference sequence). This CDR3 region has 13 residues. In DNA form, the CDR3 reads TGCGCCACCAGCAGGGGCAGGCCCTTAGGCTACACCTTC. Amino acid sequence: CATSRGRPLGYTF.

This clone appeared a few times. The chain combines TRBV2 with TRBJ1-5; D is unclear. V gave up 7 bases and J gave up 1 base, with 20 bases separating them. The CDR3 totals 17 residues. Looked up from germline, CDR1 is SNHLY and CDR2 is FYNNEI. CDR3 in amino acids: CASTPSMAGWSNQPQHF. The CDR3, as DNA: TGTGCCAGCACTCCGTCGATGGCAGGATGGAGCAATCAGCCCCAGCATTTT.

The chain uses TRBV7-9 and TRBJ2-5, with 7 bases fitting TRBD2. The CDR3 is 12 amino acids. CDR1 and CDR2 from the germline V gene are SEHNR and FQNEAQ (reference sequence). Germline trimming cut 6 bases from V and 7 bases from J; bases unmatched to any gene: 5. CDR3 DNA: TGTGCCAGCAGTTTGGGCGGGGGGACCCAGTACTTC. Its translation: CASSLGGGTQYF.

This clone has only a few counts. The chain recombines TRBV2 with TRBJ1-5; D remains unclear. The CDR3 is made up of 15 amino acids. V lost 7 bases and J lost 3, with 16 bases in between. CDR1 and CDR2 (germline): SNHLY, FYNNEI. The CDR3 DNA is TGTGCCAGCAACGAAAACCGATTACACAATCAGCCCCAGCATTTT. It codes for CASNENRLHNQPQHF.

V and J are TRBV5-1 and TRBJ1-1; 7 nucleotides match TRBD1. The germline CDR1 and CDR2 sequences are SGHRS and YFSETQ. V lost 2 bases, J lost 4 bases, and 5 bases stayed unmatched. The CDR3 is made up of 14 amino acids. CDR3 sequence reads: CASSLQGTGTEAFF. The CDR3 DNA reads TGCGCCAGCAGCTTACAGGGGACCGGCACTGAAGCTTTCTTT.

This clone was picked up a small number of times. J is TRBJ2-7 and V is TRBV5-6, with D possibly TRBD2 on 5 matching bases. Germline values: CDR1 SGHDT, CDR2 YYEEEE. This CDR3 is built from 14 residues. Between the trimmed V and J ends, which lost 4 bases and 4 bases, there was a span of 15 bases. The CDR3 protein is CASSPPDYTYEQYF. In nucleotides, the CDR3 is TGTGCCAGCAGCCCCCCCGACTATACTTACGAGCAGTACTTC.

The chain is built from TRBV18 and TRBJ1-1, with no clear D. Germline V gene data show CDR1 as KGHSH and CDR2 as LQKENI. V was shortened by 6 bases and J by 1 base, with 9 bases between the two germline ends. The CDR3 length is 13 residues. This CDR3 is CASSEMGNTEAFF. The CDR3 DNA is TGTGCCAGCTCGGAGATGGGGAACACTGAAGCTTTCTTT.

This clone has a handful of counts. The rearrangement links TRBV5-1 to TRBJ2-3; TRBD2 matches 8 bases. Germline V lookup: CDR1 SGHRS, CDR2 YFSETQ. V lost 7 bases to trimming and J lost 5 bases; unmatched junction nucleotides: 24. The CDR3 extends over 19 amino acids. Here the CDR3 reads CASYPRAWLAGPGGDTQYF. The CDR3 nucleotides are TGCGCCAGCTACCCCCGTGCGTGGCTAGCGGGCCCGGGAGGAGATACGCAGTATTTT.

To note about this clone: The junction and the germline gene differ at one end; a read error may be behind it. The V gene is TRBV12-5, the J gene TRBJ1-2; D possibly corresponds to TRBD1 (6 bases). Germline-derived CDR1 and CDR2 are LGHNT and FRNRAP. This CDR3 contains 20 residues. The CDR3 loop is CASGLVRGQLSRGANYDYTF. CDR3 nucleotide sequence: TGTGCTAGTGGTTTGGTACGAGGACAGCTATCAAGAGGAGCTAACTATGACTACACCTTC.

The chain couples TRBV28 to TRBJ1-4; D gene ambiguous. Trimming cost V 6 bases and J 6 bases, with 17 bases left between them. Germline V lookup: CDR1 MDHEN, CDR2 SYDVKM. The CDR3 extends over 15 amino acids. CDR3 coding DNA: TGTGCCAGCAGCCTCGTCGGTCGAGGTGATGAAAAACTGTTTTTT. Translation: CASSLVGRGDEKLFF.

The V gene is TRBV9, the J gene TRBJ1-1; tentative D call: TRBD1 (6 bases). Germline CDR1 and CDR2: SGDLS and YYNGEE. With 4 bases removed from V and 3 bases from J, the gap between germline ends came to 13 bases. The CDR3 sequence is 14 residues long. CDR3 sequence (DNA): TGTGCCAGCAGCTACGGGAACAGGGACACTGAAGCTTTCTTT. Its translation: CASSYGNRDTEAFF. Complete variable domain (other parts from reference TRBV9 and TRBJ1-1): DSGVTQTPKHLITATGQRVTLRCSPRSGDLSVYWYQQSLDQGLQFLIQYYNGEERAKGNILERFSAQQFPDLHSELNLSSLELGDSALYFCASSYGNRDTEAFFGQGTRLTVV.

The chain is built from TRBV10-1 and TRBJ1-1; 11 bases agree with TRBD1. This CDR3 is 15 amino acids long. V shed 5 bases and J 5 bases; nucleotides not matched to a gene: 7. CDR1 is WNHNN, CDR2 SYGVQD, per germline (reference sequence). DNA of the CDR3: TGCGCCAGCAGTCCAGCCGGGACAGGGGGTACTGAAGCTTTCTTT. Translating gives CASSPAGTGGTEAFF.

The chain uses TRBV7-2 and TRBJ2-7, with a possible D match to TRBD2 (5 bases). The CDR3 contains 14 residues. V was cut by 5 bases and J by 0 bases, with 11 bases left in between. The germline V gene has CDR1 SGHTA and CDR2 FQGNSA. The CDR3: CASSPRRDSYEQYF. CDR3 nucleotides: TGTGCCAGCAGCCCCCGCCGGGACTCCTACGAGCAGTACTTC.

The chain carries TRBV5-4 and TRBJ2-7, with 9 bases fitting TRBD1. The CDR3 totals 16 residues. Trimming at V came to 2 bases and at J to 0 bases, leaving 6 bases not matched to a gene. From germline, CDR1 is SGHNT and CDR2 YYREEE (reference sequence). As DNA, the CDR3 is TGTGCCAGCAGCTTCCCAACAGGGGGCGGCTCCTACGAGCAGTACTTC. This encodes CASSFPTGGGSYEQYF.

The chain carries TRBV30 and TRBJ1-4; 8 bases agree with TRBD1. Germline V gives CDR1 GTSNPN, CDR2 SVGIG (reference sequence). The junction had 6 bases not matched to a gene; V was cut back by 5 bases and J by 7 bases. The CDR3 consists of 13 residues. CDR3 nucleotide sequence: TGTGCCTGGGCAGGACAGGGCAGTGAAAAACTGTTTTTT. Its protein product is CAWAGQGSEKLFF.

The J gene is TRBJ2-7, the V gene TRBV4-1; a weak D match, TRBD1 (6 bases). In germline, CDR1 is MGHRA, CDR2 YSYEKL. V lost 4 bases and J 7 bases, leaving 26 bases between the germline ends. CDR3 size: 17 residues. This chain's CDR3 is CASSPGGGGSAFQEQYF. The CDR3 DNA sequence: TGCGCCAGCAGCCCCGGCGGTGGGGGCTCCGCCTTTCAGGAGCAGTACTTC.